The clone carrying this T cell receptor beta chain came up once. Its antigen is undetermined. The sample comes from a study of vaccination and CD4 T cells after COVID-19. The treatment: approximately 9-day PBMC culture with coronavirus spike peptide pools or control peptides (ViraFEST assay). The Oncomine TCR Beta short-read assay was what sequenced the DNA obtained from cultured CD4+ T cells. Genomic DNA was taken out of cultured CD4+ T cells by extraction. TCRdb reprocessed the PCR reads with MiXCR, giving one entry per CDR3 protein. Of 15,000 to 20,000 distinct CDR3 sequences detected, 51% appear once; the ten largest clones hold roughly a tenth. V was pared by 9 bases and J by 2 bases, with 4 bases of the junction left unmatched. Germline V gene sequence: CDR1 MDHEN, CDR2 SYDVKM. This CDR3 is 12 amino acids long.

The chain couples TRBV28 to TRBJ2-7; 7 positions match TRBD1. The sequences come from CD4+ T cells from blood, cultured in vitro, collected before SARS-CoV-2 vaccination. The sequence was collected from a human donor who had recovered from COVID-19. Here the CDR3 DNA reads TGTGCCAGTAGGGACAGAGCCTACGAGCAGTACTTC. This translates into CASRDRAYEQYF.